This entry describes one T cell receptor (beta chain). The data stem from a study of cytomegalovirus exposure and HLA in healthy donors. Germline V lookup: CDR1 LNHDA, CDR2 SQIVND (reference sequence). Trimming cost V 3 bases and J 5 bases, with 10 bases left between them. The CDR3 spans 13 residues. The PCR had 60 Vbeta and 13 Jbeta primers. Profiling relied on immunoSEQ multiplex PCR, and the TCRdb table lists in-frame clones only, not all of them. The sample has around 200,000 clones; about 80% are singletons. The chain couples TRBV19 to TRBJ1-2; D is uncertain. The TCR comes from a woman in her 40s in good health and CMV-seronegative. Sequencing was performed on PBMCs. The DNA of the CDR3 is TGTGCCAGTAGTATGGTAGAGGGATATGGCTACACCTTC. Translating it yields CASSMVEGYGYTF.